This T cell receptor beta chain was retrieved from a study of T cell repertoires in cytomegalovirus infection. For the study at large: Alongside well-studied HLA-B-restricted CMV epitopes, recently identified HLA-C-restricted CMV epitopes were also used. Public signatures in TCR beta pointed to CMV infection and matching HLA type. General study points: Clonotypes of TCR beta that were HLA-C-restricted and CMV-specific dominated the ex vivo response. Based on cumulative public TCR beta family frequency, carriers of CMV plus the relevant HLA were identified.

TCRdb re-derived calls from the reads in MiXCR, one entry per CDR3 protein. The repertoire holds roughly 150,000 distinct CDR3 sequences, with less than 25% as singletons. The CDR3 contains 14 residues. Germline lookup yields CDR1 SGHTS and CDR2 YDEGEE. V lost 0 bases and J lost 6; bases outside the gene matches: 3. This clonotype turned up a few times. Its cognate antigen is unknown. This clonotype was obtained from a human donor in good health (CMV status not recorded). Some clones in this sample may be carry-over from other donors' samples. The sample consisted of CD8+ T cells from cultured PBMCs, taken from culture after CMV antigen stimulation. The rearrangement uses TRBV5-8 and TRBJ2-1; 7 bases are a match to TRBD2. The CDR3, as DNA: TGTGCCAGCAGCTTGGGGACTAGTTTCAATGAGCAGTTCTTC. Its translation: CASSLGTSFNEQFF.